This T cell receptor beta chain is from a study of cytomegalovirus exposure and HLA in healthy donors. Findings of the study overall: Using the classifier, cytomegalovirus status was reportedly diagnosed with high specificity and sensitivity.

The CDR3 has 18 residues. Germline values: CDR1 LNHDA, CDR2 SQIVND (reference sequence). V trimming: 5 bases; J trimming: 2 bases; junction bases outside the gene matches: 9. Comment on this clone: Antigen unknown.

A multiplex PCR was run with 60 Vbeta primers and 13 Jbeta primers. Repertoires were generated with immunoSEQ multiplex PCR, while TCRdb's copy carries only in-frame clones and drops some. This sample has about 190,000 clones; approximately 80% occur once, and the top ten carry over 2.5%. The clonotype comes from a woman between 45 and 60 years old in good health and CMV-seropositive. The specimen was PBMCs. The chain couples TRBV19 to TRBJ2-6; the match to TRBD1 covers 10 bases. CDR3 DNA sequence: TGTGCCAGTAGTCCGGACAGGGGGATCACAACTGGGGCCAACGTCCTGACTTTC. Translated, it gives CASSPDRGITTGANVLTF.